What follows are 16 T cell receptor beta chains derived from one specimen sequenced in a study of shared clonotypes between healthy human individuals. The assay was immunoSEQ multiplex PCR, and TCRdb's table has in-frame clones only and misses some. Of some 2.4 million clones listed, approximately 93% are singletons. Sequenced sample: naive CD4+ T cells from PBMCs. Subset defined: CD45RA+ positively selected. These receptor sequences come from a young man in good health. Some clones in this sample may be carry-over from other donors' samples.

The chain carries TRBV30 and TRBJ2-7; 10 bases fit TRBD2. V shed 7 bases and J 7 bases; nucleotides not matched to a gene: 10. This CDR3 is 13 amino acids long. The germline V gene encodes CDR1 GTSNPN and CDR2 SVGIG (reference sequence). The CDR3 nucleotides read TGTGCCTACGGACTAGCGGTCGTGGGGGAGCAGTACTTC. This codes for CAYGLAVVGEQYF.

Written as DNA, the CDR3 is TGTGCCAGCGCGGGGGGGAGTTACAGAGACGAAAAACTGTTTTTT. This encodes CASAGGSYRDEKLFF. The V call is TRBV7-2, the J call TRBJ1-4; possibly TRBD1 for D (5 bases). V lost 8 bases, J lost 8 bases, and 21 bases lay in between. From germline, CDR1 is SGHTA and CDR2 FQGNSA. CDR3 size: 15 residues.

This chain joins TRBV5-1 and TRBJ1-1; D is unclear. The CDR3 is made up of 14 amino acids. CDR1 and CDR2 from the germline V gene are SGHRS and YFSETQ. With 4 bases removed from V and 7 bases from J, the gap between germline ends came to 17 bases. The CDR3: CASSPDPAEIEAFF. The CDR3 DNA follows: TGCGCCAGCAGCCCGGACCCCGCGGAAATTGAAGCTTTCTTT.

The CDR3 reads CASMDPHGEQYF. The CDR3 DNA is TGTGCCAGCATGGATCCCCACGGGGAGCAGTACTTC. The gene calls are TRBV2 and TRBJ2-7; D ambiguous. Germline CDR1 and CDR2: SNHLY and FYNNEI. This CDR3 has 12 amino acids. Deletions cut 7 bases from V and 7 bases from J, with 14 bases between.

The gene calls are TRBV7-2 and TRBJ2-1; 7 nucleotides align to TRBD2. With 7 bases clipped from V and 0 bases from J, the junction kept 6 bases outside the gene matches. This CDR3 has 15 residues. Germline CDR1 and CDR2: SGHTA and FQGNSA. The DNA for the CDR3 is TGTGCCAGCATTGCGGGCGGGAGCTCCTACAATGAGCAGTTCTTC. The encoded protein is CASIAGGSSYNEQFF.

V usage is TRBV18 and J usage is TRBJ2-3; D is ambiguous. Trimming shortened V by 4 bases and J by 0 bases, and 8 bases separated the two germline ends. The CDR3 sequence is 14 residues long. Germline V gene sequence: CDR1 KGHSH, CDR2 LQKENI. CDR3 in DNA: TGTGCCAGCTCACTTGGCAGGAGCACAGATACGCAGTATTTT. This sequence encodes CASSLGRSTDTQYF.

The chain employs TRBV19 and TRBJ1-1; 10 bases line up with TRBD1. From germline, CDR1 is LNHDA and CDR2 SQIVND (reference sequence). V was clipped by 3 bases and J by 1 base; unmatched bases: 2. The CDR3 length is 15 residues. The CDR3 DNA reads TGTGCCAGTAGTATCTGGACAGGGGGGAACACTGAAGCTTTCTTT. Translating gives CASSIWTGGNTEAFF.

V gene TRBV21-1 combines with J gene TRBJ1-5; the D call in the table, TRBD1, was not verified against the DNA. TRBV21-1 is listed as a pseudogene. The CDR3 consists of 16 residues. CDR3 amino acids: CASSNWTGTYNQPQHF. The CDR3 region has the DNA TGTGCCAGCAGCAATTGGACAGGGACCTACAATCAGCCCCAGCATTTT.

The J gene is TRBJ2-7, the V gene TRBV5-4, with 12 bases identical to TRBD2. The CDR3 sequence is 15 residues long. Germline V CDR1 and CDR2: SGHNT, YYREEE (reference sequence). Losses at the gene ends were 4 bases for V and 7 bases for J; bases not matched to a gene: 9. CDR3 DNA sequence: TGTGCCAGCAGCCCCAGACTAGCGGGAGTGTCTGAGCAGTACTTC. Its protein product is CASSPRLAGVSEQYF.

In its sample, this clone was seen a few times. The chain links TRBV7-3 to TRBJ1-1, with D unclear. Germline values: CDR1 SGHTA, CDR2 FQGTGA. This CDR3 contains 13 residues. V lost 5 bases, J lost 1 base, and 8 bases lay in between. The CDR3 region has the DNA TGTGCCAGCAGCCCGAACAGGAACACTGAAGCTTTCTTT. It translates to CASSPNRNTEAFF.

CDR3 protein: CASSLGAGSQYGYTF. The CDR3, as DNA: TGTGCCAGCAGCTTAGGGGCAGGGTCTCAGTATGGCTACACCTTC. This sequence joins TRBV7-6 and TRBJ1-2; tentatively, D is TRBD1 (5 bases). V was cut by 1 base and J by 5 bases, with 14 bases left in between. The CDR3 extends over 15 amino acids. The germline gives CDR1 SGHVS, CDR2 FNYEAQ. The full variable domain, with the rest looked up from reference TRBV7-6 and TRBJ1-2, is GAGVSQSPRYKVTKRGQDVALRCDPISGHVSLYWYRQALGQGPEFLTYFNYEAQQDKSGLPNDRFSAERPEGSISTLTIQRTEQRDSAMYRCASSLGAGSQYGYTFGSGTRLTVV.

Details on this clone: The sample holds other DNA sequences that translate to the same CDR3. The chain carries TRBV27 and TRBJ2-1; no clear D gene. Germline CDR1 is MNHEY and CDR2 is SMNVEV (reference sequence). V was pared by 0 bases and J by 5 bases, with 8 bases between. This CDR3 has 14 residues. CDR3 residues: CASSLSRSDNEQFF. CDR3 sequence (DNA): TGTGCCAGCAGTTTATCGAGAAGTGACAATGAGCAGTTCTTC.

This chain joins TRBV10-3 and TRBJ1-1; D ambiguous. V was trimmed by 6 bases and J by 1 base, leaving 6 bases between them. Germline lookup yields CDR1 ENHRY and CDR2 SYGVKD. This CDR3 has 12 residues. CDR3 DNA sequence: TGTGCCATCAGACAGTCGAACACTGAAGCTTTCTTT. Residues: CAIRQSNTEAFF.

Comment on this clone: Additional DNA sequences in this sample encode the identical CDR3. The chain recombines TRBV10-3 with TRBJ2-1, with 11 bases matching TRBD2. CDR3 length equals 15 residues. The trim removed 3 bases at V and 3 bases at J, leaving 1 base unmatched. Germline lookup yields CDR1 ENHRY and CDR2 SYGVKD. CDR3 loop: CAISEGTSGYNEQFF. The CDR3 nucleotides are TGTGCCATCAGTGAAGGGACTAGCGGCTACAATGAGCAGTTCTTC.

The chain employs TRBV5-1 and TRBJ2-7; no firm D call. Trimming cost V 4 bases and J 3 bases, with 11 bases left between them. There are 13 residues in the CDR3. CDR1 and CDR2 (germline): SGHRS, YFSETQ. CDR3 in amino acids: CASSGNTGYEQYF. The CDR3 DNA reads as TGCGCCAGCAGCGGCAACACGGGCTACGAGCAGTACTTC.

This chain joins TRBV28 and TRBJ1-1; possible D gene TRBD1, 5 bases. V lost 5 bases and J 3 bases, leaving 16 bases between the germline ends. The CDR3 covers 15 residues. Germline V gene data show CDR1 as MDHEN and CDR2 as SYDVKM. The CDR3 loop reads CASSTLGEADTEAFF. The CDR3 DNA sequence: TGTGCCAGCAGTACGTTAGGGGAGGCGGACACTGAAGCTTTCTTT.